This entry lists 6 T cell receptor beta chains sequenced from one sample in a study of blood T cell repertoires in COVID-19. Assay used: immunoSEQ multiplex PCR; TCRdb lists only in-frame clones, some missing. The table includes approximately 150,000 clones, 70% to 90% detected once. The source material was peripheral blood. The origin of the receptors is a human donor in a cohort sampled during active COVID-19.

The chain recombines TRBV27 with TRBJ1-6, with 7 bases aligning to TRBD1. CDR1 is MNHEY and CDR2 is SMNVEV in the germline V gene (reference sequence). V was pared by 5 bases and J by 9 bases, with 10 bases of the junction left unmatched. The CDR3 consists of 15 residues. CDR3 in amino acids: CASSQRQGPFSPLHF. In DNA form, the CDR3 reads TGTGCCAGCAGTCAAAGACAGGGCCCCTTTTCACCCCTCCACTTT.

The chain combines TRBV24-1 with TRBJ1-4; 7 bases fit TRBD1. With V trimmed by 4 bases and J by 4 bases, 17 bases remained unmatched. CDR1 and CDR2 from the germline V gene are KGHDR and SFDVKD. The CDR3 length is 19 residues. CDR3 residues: CATSDPLTGKVRSNEKLFF. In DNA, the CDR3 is TGTGCCACCAGTGACCCCCTGACAGGGAAGGTTAGGAGTAATGAAAAACTGTTTTTT.

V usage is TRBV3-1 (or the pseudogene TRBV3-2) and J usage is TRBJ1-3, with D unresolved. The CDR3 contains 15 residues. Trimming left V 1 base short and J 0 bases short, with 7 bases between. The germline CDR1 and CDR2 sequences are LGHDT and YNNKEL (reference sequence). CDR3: CASSQGAASGNTIYF. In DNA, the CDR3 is TGTGCCAGCAGCCAAGGGGCAGCCTCTGGAAACACCATATATTTT.

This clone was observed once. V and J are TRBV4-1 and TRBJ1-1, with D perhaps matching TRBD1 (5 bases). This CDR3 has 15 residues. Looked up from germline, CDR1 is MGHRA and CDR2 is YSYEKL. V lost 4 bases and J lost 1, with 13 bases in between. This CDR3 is CASSPGSGWNTEAFF. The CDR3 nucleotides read TGCGCCAGCAGCCCAGGATCAGGGTGGAACACTGAAGCTTTCTTT.

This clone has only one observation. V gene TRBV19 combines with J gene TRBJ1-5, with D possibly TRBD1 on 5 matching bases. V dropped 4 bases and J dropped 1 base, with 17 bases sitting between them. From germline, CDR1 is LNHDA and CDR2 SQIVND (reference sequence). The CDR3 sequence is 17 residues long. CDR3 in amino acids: CASSTPWEGTSNQPQHF. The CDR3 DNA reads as TGTGCCAGTAGTACCCCCTGGGAGGGGACGAGCAATCAGCCCCAGCATTTT.

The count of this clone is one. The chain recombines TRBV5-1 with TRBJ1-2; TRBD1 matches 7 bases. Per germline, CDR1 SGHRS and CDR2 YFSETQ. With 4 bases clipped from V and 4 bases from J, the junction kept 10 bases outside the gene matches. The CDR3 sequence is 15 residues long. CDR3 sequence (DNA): TGCGCCAGCAGCCCATACAGGGGTCCTACCTATGGCTACACCTTC. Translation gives CASSPYRGPTYGYTF.